A single sample gave rise to the 25 T cell receptor beta chains below, sequenced in a study of cytomegalovirus exposure and HLA in healthy donors. With 60 Vbeta and 13 Jbeta primers, the PCR was carried out. The assay was immunoSEQ multiplex PCR, and TCRdb's table has in-frame clones only and misses some. This repertoire shows approximately 200,000 clones, approximately 85% found once; its top ten account for 2% to 2.5%. Sequences were obtained from PBMCs. All receptors come from a woman between 45 and 60 years old in good health and CMV-seronegative.

J is TRBJ2-3 and V is TRBV5-1; D is possibly TRBD2 (6 bases). This CDR3 is 16 amino acids long. Deletions cut 2 bases from V and 3 bases from J, with 16 bases between. Germline assignment: CDR1 SGHRS and CDR2 YFSETQ. CDR3 amino acids: CASSFRPTGETDTQYF. The CDR3, as DNA: TGCGCCAGCAGCTTCCGCCCCACGGGGGAAACAGATACGCAGTATTTT.

The chain recombines TRBV5-1 with TRBJ2-5; 10 bases are a match to TRBD2. V shed 3 bases, J shed 1 base, and the junction held 9 bases outside the gene matches. CDR1 is SGHRS, CDR2 YFSETQ, per germline. The CDR3 totals 17 residues. CDR3 in DNA: TGCGCCAGCAGCTCCCGGCGAGCGGGAGGGCCCCAAGAGACCCAGTACTTC. Encoded protein: CASSSRRAGGPQETQYF. Complete variable domain (other parts from reference TRBV5-1 and TRBJ2-5): KAGVTQTPRYLIKTRGQQVTLSCSPISGHRSVSWYQQTPGQGLQFLFEYFSETQRNKGNFPGRFSGRQFSNSRSEMNVSTLELGDSALYLCASSSRRAGGPQETQYFGPGTRLLVL.

The CDR3: CASSLGDISGETEAFF. Here the CDR3 DNA reads TGTGCCAGCAGTTTAGGGGACATTTCAGGCGAAACTGAAGCTTTCTTT. The V gene is TRBV28, the J gene TRBJ1-1, with D possibly TRBD1 on 6 matching bases. Per germline, CDR1 MDHEN and CDR2 SYDVKM. This CDR3 is built from 16 residues. V lost 2 bases, J lost 5 bases, and 18 bases lay in between.

The V and J genes are TRBV9 and TRBJ2-3, with D hard to call. Germline V gene lookup returns CDR1 SGDLS and CDR2 YYNGEE. V gave up 1 base and J gave up 0 bases, with 12 bases separating them. The CDR3 has 16 residues. CDR3 in amino acids: CASSVLESASTDTQYF. In DNA form, the CDR3 reads TGTGCCAGCAGCGTACTTGAGAGTGCTAGCACAGATACGCAGTATTTT.

This clone has just a few counts. The chain recombines TRBV6-1 with TRBJ1-5; no reliable D call. The CDR3 is 12 residues long. Germline assignment: CDR1 MNHNS and CDR2 SASEGT. Trimming removed 8 bases from V and 2 bases from J, with 7 bases in between. The CDR3 DNA reads TGTGCCAGCGACCGGGGCAATCAGCCCCAGCATTTT. As protein: CASDRGNQPQHF.

The rearrangement links TRBV19 to TRBJ2-3; tentative D call: TRBD2 (6 bases). The CDR3 sequence is 14 residues long. Trimming pared 7 bases from V and 3 bases from J, leaving 14 bases between. Germline assignment: CDR1 LNHDA and CDR2 SQIVND (reference sequence). The CDR3, as DNA: TGTGCCAGTAAATTGGCGGGAAGGACAGATACGCAGTATTTT. Translating it yields CASKLAGRTDTQYF.

The chain employs TRBV7-8 and TRBJ2-3; TRBD2 is a possible D gene (5 bases). CDR1 SGHVS and CDR2 FQNEAQ come from the germline V gene. V lost 4 bases and J 6 bases, leaving 17 bases between the germline ends. The CDR3 runs to 15 residues. The CDR3 nucleotides read TGTGCCAGCAGCTATCTAGGAGGACCCACGGATACGCAGTATTTT. Translation gives CASSYLGGPTDTQYF.

The CDR3 spells CASSLGGTGRSYEQYF. In nucleotides, the CDR3 is TGTGCCAGCAGCTTAGGAGGGACAGGCCGATCCTACGAGCAGTACTTC. This sequence joins TRBV7-2 and TRBJ2-7; 8 bases align to TRBD1. V trimming: 1 base; J trimming: 1 base; junction bases outside the gene matches: 6. Germline CDR1 is SGHTA and CDR2 is FQGNSA. CDR3 length: 16 amino acids.

In this sample, this clone turned up once. The chain employs TRBV14 and TRBJ2-1; 7 bases map to TRBD1. This CDR3 spans 18 amino acids. V lost 0 bases and J lost 4; bases outside the gene matches: 12. Germline V lookup: CDR1 SGHDN, CDR2 FVKESK. Here the CDR3 DNA reads TGTGCCAGCAGCCAAGAAGTGGTGTTCGAACAGGGGTACAATGAGCAGTTCTTC. Protein sequence: CASSQEVVFEQGYNEQFF.

The chain recombines TRBV4-1 with TRBJ2-7; D possibly corresponds to TRBD1 (5 bases). The CDR3 extends over 16 amino acids. Germline V CDR1 and CDR2: MGHRA, YSYEKL. V lost 2 bases and J 2 bases, leaving 16 bases between the germline ends. CDR3 region: CASSQPTAAATYEQYF. The CDR3 bases are TGCGCCAGCAGCCAACCGACAGCAGCAGCTACCTACGAGCAGTACTTC.

The chain carries TRBV18 and TRBJ2-3, with TRBD1 as a possible D gene (5 bases). Looked up from germline, CDR1 is KGHSH and CDR2 is LQKENI. The CDR3 has 13 residues. The germline V and J ends were trimmed by 2 bases and 5 bases, with 8 bases remaining between them. This CDR3 reads CASSPVQGDTQYF. In DNA, the CDR3 is TGTGCCAGCTCACCAGTCCAGGGAGATACGCAGTATTTT. Full variable domain (rest looked up from reference TRBV18 and TRBJ2-3): NAGVMQNPRHLVRRRGQEARLRCSPMKGHSHVYWYRQLPEEGLKFMVYLQKENIIDESGMPKERFSAEFPKEGPSILRIQQVVRGDSAAYFCASSPVQGDTQYFGPGTRLTVL.

The chain couples TRBV15 to TRBJ2-5; D is unresolved. This CDR3 is 12 amino acids long. The germline V gene encodes CDR1 LNHNV and CDR2 YYDKDF (reference sequence). V was clipped by 1 base and J by 4 bases, with 4 bases between them. CDR3: CATSRVGETQYF. CDR3 nucleotide sequence: TGTGCCACCAGCAGAGTCGGAGAGACCCAGTACTTC.

This clone turned up a few times. V and J are TRBV5-1 and TRBJ1-1; D is unclear. Germline assignment: CDR1 SGHRS and CDR2 YFSETQ. This CDR3 is built from 15 residues. V was shortened by 4 bases and J by 0 bases, with 13 bases between the two germline ends. CDR3 sequence: CASSRLGPLNTEAFF. CDR3 in DNA: TGCGCCAGCAGCCGGCTTGGGCCTTTGAACACTGAAGCTTTCTTT.

CDR3 loop: CASSPRQRLSTDTQYF. DNA of the CDR3: TGTGCCAGCTCACCACGGCAGCGCCTCAGCACAGATACGCAGTATTTT. V gene TRBV18 combines with J gene TRBJ2-3; no clear D gene. Germline CDR1 KGHSH, CDR2 LQKENI. V dropped 1 base and J dropped 0 bases, with 11 bases sitting between them. The CDR3 is 16 amino acids.

This chain connects TRBV7-7 to TRBJ2-5; the D is unclear. In germline, CDR1 is SSHAT, CDR2 FNYEAQ (reference sequence). CDR3 size: 15 residues. V lost 0 bases and J 2 bases, leaving 10 bases between the germline ends. The CDR3 DNA follows: TGTGCCAGCAGCTTAGCGAGTACAGAGCAAGAGACCCAGTACTTC. Residues: CASSLASTEQETQYF.

This chain links TRBV1 with TRBJ2-4; the table's D call, TRBD2, has no DNA check behind it. TRBV1 is annotated as a pseudogene. The CDR3 covers 14 residues. CDR3 sequence: CTSSQQWSKNIQYF. CDR3 nucleotide sequence: TGCACCAGCAGCCAACAGTGGAGCAAAAACATTCAGTACTTC.

This chain joins TRBV5-1 and TRBJ2-2; 7 nucleotides agree with TRBD1. Germline loops: CDR1 SGHRS, CDR2 YFSETQ. CDR3 length equals 14 residues. The V and J ends lost 2 bases and 8 bases, in that order; junction bases with no gene match: 6. The chain's CDR3 is CASSLRQGKGELFF. The CDR3 nucleotides read TGCGCCAGCAGCTTAAGACAGGGAAAGGGGGAGCTGTTTTTT.

CDR3 amino acids: CASKGRTGANTEAFF. In nucleotides, the CDR3 is TGTGCCAGCAAAGGCAGGACAGGGGCGAACACTGAAGCTTTCTTT. The rearrangement joins TRBV6-5 to TRBJ1-1; 9 nucleotides align to TRBD1. Looked up from germline, CDR1 is MNHEY and CDR2 is SVGAGI. The CDR3 has 15 residues. J gave up 1 base and V 7 bases, and 7 bases lay outside the gene matches.

The V call is TRBV29-1, the J call TRBJ2-7; possible D gene TRBD1, 6 bases. V was trimmed by 7 bases and J by 4 bases, leaving 14 bases between them. The CDR3 extends over 12 amino acids. Germline V CDR1 and CDR2: SQVTM, ANQGSEA. The DNA of the CDR3 is TGCAGCGCCATTCGGGACAATTACGAGCAGTACTTC. Translation: CSAIRDNYEQYF.

This sequence joins TRBV6-1 and TRBJ2-3; 7 bases map to TRBD2. V shed 2 bases and J 4 bases; nucleotides not matched to a gene: 12. Looked up from germline, CDR1 is MNHNS and CDR2 is SASEGT. The CDR3 contains 17 residues. The CDR3: CASSERLYSGLPDTQYF. The CDR3 DNA follows: TGTGCCAGCAGTGAACGCCTTTATAGCGGGCTCCCAGATACGCAGTATTTT.

The chain uses TRBV6-5 and TRBJ2-5; 8 bases are shared with TRBD2. CDR1 is MNHEY, CDR2 SVGAGI, per germline. The CDR3 has 15 amino acids. V shed 0 bases, J shed 2 bases, and the junction held 2 bases outside the gene matches. In nucleotides, the CDR3 is TGTGCCAGCAGTTACTCAGGGACTAGGCAAGAGACCCAGTACTTC. It translates to CASSYSGTRQETQYF.

The chain carries TRBV2 and TRBJ1-5, with TRBD1 as a possible D gene (6 bases). This CDR3 has 16 residues. Germline V CDR1 and CDR2: SNHLY, FYNNEI. The V gene lost 0 bases and the J gene lost 5 bases, with 14 bases spanning the gap. CDR3 nucleotide sequence: TGTGCCAGCAGTGAAGCCCTCAGGGGTAGGGATCAGCCCCAGCATTTT. Amino acids: CASSEALRGRDQPQHF.

CDR3 sequence reads: CSVGLAAYEQYF. The CDR3 DNA sequence: TGCAGCGTGGGACTAGCAGCCTACGAGCAGTACTTC. The genes are TRBV29-1 and TRBJ2-7, with 9 positions matching TRBD2. The CDR3 covers 12 residues. CDR1 and CDR2 from the germline V gene are SQVTM and ANQGSEA. With V trimmed by 6 bases and J by 2 bases, 2 bases remained unmatched.

The chain carries TRBV28 and TRBJ2-5, with 8 bases that match TRBD1. The DNA end is more similar to TRBJ2-7, so the J call may be wrong. CDR1 and CDR2 from the germline V gene are MDHEN and SYDVKM. CDR3 length equals 15 residues. The CDR3 protein is CASSFNGQGFYEQYF. CDR3 nucleotides: TGTGCCAGCAGTTTTAACGGACAGGGTTTCTACGAGCAGTACTTC.

This rearrangement joins TRBV28 to TRBJ2-3; TRBD2 agrees at 9 bases. This CDR3 is 16 amino acids long. J was trimmed by 0 bases and V by 5 bases; bases with no gene match: 6. CDR1 and CDR2 (germline): MDHEN, SYDVKM. The chain's CDR3 is CASSSPSGTSTDTQYF. The CDR3, as DNA: TGTGCCAGCAGTAGCCCTAGCGGGACTAGCACAGATACGCAGTATTTT.